The 10 T cell receptor beta chains below come from one sample, sequenced in a study of T-cell reconstitution after alpha-beta-depleted transplantation in children. Construction of the TCRbeta library involved unique molecular identifiers. TCRdb itself ran the PCR reads through MiXCR, one entry per CDR3 protein. The table has 200,000 to 300,000 distinct CDR3 sequences, around 12% seen once. This specimen consisted of PBMCs from the stem cell graft donor, obtained from the stem cell graft. The receptor source for this set is a human donor who donated a stem cell graft to a child with acute lymphoblastic leukemia.

This clonotype was detected ten times or more. This chain joins TRBV5-1 and TRBJ2-7, with D tentatively TRBD2 (6 bases). The CDR3 extends over 15 amino acids. Trimming left V 3 bases short and J 0 bases short, with 13 bases between. CDR1 is SGHRS, CDR2 YFSETQ, per germline. As DNA, the CDR3 is TGCGCCAGCAGCTCGCCGGGACTGAGCTCCTACGAGCAGTACTTC. This gives the protein CASSSPGLSSYEQYF.

This clonotype was recorded many times. The V gene is TRBV12-3 or TRBV12-4, the J gene TRBJ2-7, with 8 bases lining up with TRBD1. This CDR3 is 14 amino acids long. Trimming took 8 bases from V and 6 from J; bases not matched to a gene: 12. This CDR3 is CASDDDITGGEQYF. The CDR3 DNA reads as TGTGCCAGCGACGACGACATAACAGGGGGCGAGCAGTACTTC.

This clonotype showed up just a few times. The J gene is TRBJ1-5, the V gene TRBV20-1; D unresolved. The length of the CDR3 is 15 residues. Trimming left V 2 bases short and J 4 bases short, with 15 bases between. CDR1 is DFQATT, CDR2 SNEGSKA, per germline (reference sequence). DNA of the CDR3: TGCAGTGCTAGACGTGGGGTAGTAGCGAATCAGCCCCAGCATTTT. This gives the protein CSARRGVVANQPQHF.

In this sample, this clonotype turned up many times. The J gene is TRBJ2-1, the V gene TRBV24-1; D possibly corresponds to TRBD1 (6 bases). The germline gives CDR1 KGHDR, CDR2 SFDVKD. V was clipped by 10 bases and J by 6 bases, with 18 bases between them. The CDR3 has 14 amino acids. In DNA form, the CDR3 reads TGTGCCACTGCGTCGGCAGGGGAAATCAATGAGCAGTTCTTC. Amino acids: CATASAGEINEQFF.

Regarding this clonotype: A single base separates this from a much larger clone, so it may be a read error. This sequence joins TRBV28 and TRBJ2-3; D perhaps matches TRBD2 (6 bases). Trimming removed 5 bases from V and 2 bases from J, with 17 bases in between. Germline lookup yields CDR1 MDHEN and CDR2 SYDVKM. This CDR3 is 16 amino acids long. In nucleotides, the CDR3 is TGTGCCAGCAGTGTCGCGGGGATTAGGGACACAGATACGCAGTATTTT. It codes for CASSVAGIRDTDTQYF.

The J gene is TRBJ2-2, the V gene TRBV3-1; 10 bases are a match to TRBD1. This CDR3 has 17 amino acids. Germline V CDR1 and CDR2: LGHDT, YNNKEL (reference sequence). The J segment lost 4 bases and the V segment lost 10 bases, leaving 15 bases of the junction unmatched. The CDR3 sequence is CATSVRQGAHTTGELFF. In DNA, the CDR3 is TGTGCCACCTCCGTGCGACAGGGGGCTCATACCACCGGGGAGCTGTTTTTT.

This clonotype was recorded at least ten times. The J gene is TRBJ2-5, the V gene TRBV20-1; tentatively, D is TRBD2 (6 bases). The V and J ends lost 3 bases and 3 bases respectively, with 8 bases between them. Looked up from germline, CDR1 is DFQATT and CDR2 is SNEGSKA (reference sequence). This CDR3 is built from 12 residues. CDR3 in amino acids: CSARRDEETQYF. Written as DNA, the CDR3 is TGCAGTGCTAGGCGGGATGAAGAGACCCAGTACTTC.

This clonotype was seen repeatedly, ten times or more. The chain carries TRBV4-3 and TRBJ1-1; D is unclear. The CDR3 loop spans 14 amino acids. Trimming stripped 4 bases from V and 8 bases from J, with 17 bases between. In germline, CDR1 is LGHNA, CDR2 YSLEER. The CDR3 loop reads CASSLTLRGGEAFF. The CDR3 DNA reads TGCGCCAGCAGCCTCACCCTGAGAGGAGGGGAAGCTTTCTTT.

This clonotype was counted many times. The chain joins TRBV20-1 to TRBJ2-7; D remains unclear. Per germline, CDR1 DFQATT and CDR2 SNEGSKA (reference sequence). This CDR3 contains 13 residues. V gave up 6 bases and J gave up 6 bases, with 18 bases separating them. Written as DNA, the CDR3 is TGCAGTGCCTCCGGACGACCCGAATTCGAGCAGTACTTC. This codes for CSASGRPEFEQYF.

This clonotype was picked up many times. The rearrangement uses TRBV20-1 and TRBJ2-2, with unresolved D. Per germline, CDR1 DFQATT and CDR2 SNEGSKA (reference sequence). This CDR3 contains 14 residues. V lost 1 base and J 3 bases, leaving 9 bases between the germline ends. In DNA, the CDR3 is TGCAGTGCTAGAGCCCCTCATTACACCGGGGAGCTGTTTTTT. The encoded protein is CSARAPHYTGELFF.